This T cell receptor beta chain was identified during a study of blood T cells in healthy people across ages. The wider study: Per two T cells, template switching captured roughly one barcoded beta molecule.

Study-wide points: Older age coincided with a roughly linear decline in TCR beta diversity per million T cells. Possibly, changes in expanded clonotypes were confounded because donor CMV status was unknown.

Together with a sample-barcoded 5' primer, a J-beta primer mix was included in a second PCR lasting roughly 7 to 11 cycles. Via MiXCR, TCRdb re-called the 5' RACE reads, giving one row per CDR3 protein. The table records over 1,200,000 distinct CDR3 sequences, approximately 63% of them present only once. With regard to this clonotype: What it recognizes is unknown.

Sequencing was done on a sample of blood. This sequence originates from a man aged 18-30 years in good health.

CDR3 nucleotides: TGTGCCGCCTACTCTCCGCGCACAGATACGCAGTATTTT. It is translated as CAAYSPRTDTQYF. This chain connects TRBV6-6 to TRBJ2-3; D is uncertain. Trimming removed 11 bases at V and 1 base at J, with 13 bases between. Per the germline V gene, CDR1 is MNHNY and CDR2 is SVGAGI (reference sequence). The CDR3 is made up of 13 amino acids.